The source of this TCR beta chain is a study of shared clonotypes between healthy human individuals. Study conclusions and caveats: Generation probabilities were higher for clonotypes shared across all four sorted-subset donors than for unshared ones. For naive CD4 cells, roughly 4.8% of clonotypes were shared across a few donors.

Generated by immunoSEQ multiplex PCR, the TCRdb table keeps only in-frame clones and is missing some. The table has approximately 1.5 million clones, approximately 98% seen once. Note on this clone: No antigen is known for it.

The V gene lost 0 bases and the J gene lost 5 bases, with 13 bases spanning the gap. The CDR3 runs to 15 residues. Germline V gene sequence: CDR1 SEHNR, CDR2 FQNEAQ (reference sequence). The source is a man aged 25 to 45 in good health. Material: naive CD4+ T cells sorted from blood. The subset here: CD45RA+ positively selected. This chain joins TRBV7-9 and TRBJ2-5, with a possible D match to TRBD2 (6 bases). CDR3 DNA sequence: TGTGCCAGCAGCTTAGCTCGGGGGTCCCCGGAGACCCAGTACTTC. Amino acids: CASSLARGSPETQYF. Full variable domain (outside the CDR3, taken from reference TRBV7-9 and TRBJ2-5): DTGVSQNPRHKITKRGQNVTFRCDPISEHNRLYWYRQTLGQGPEFLTYFQNEAQLEKSRLLSDRFSAERPKGSFSTLEIQRTEQGDSAMYLCASSLARGSPETQYFGPGTRLLVL.